What follows are 32 T cell receptor beta chains derived from one specimen sequenced in a study of blood T cells in healthy people across ages. Combining a sample-barcoded 5' primer with a J-beta primer mix, a second PCR ran for about 6 to 11 cycles. TCRdb used MiXCR to reprocess the 5' RACE reads, holding one entry per CDR3 protein. The data hold 850,000 to 1,000,000 distinct CDR3 sequences, with roughly 50% observed a single time. Sequenced input: blood. The receptors were gathered from a woman aged 55-69 years in good health.

With respect to this clonotype: The CDR3 carries no conserved terminal phenylalanine or tryptophan, so it likely arises from a read error. The chain links TRBV29-1 to TRBJ2-1; D remains unclear. Germline V gives CDR1 SQVTM, CDR2 ANQGSEA. This CDR3 is built from 11 residues. Trimming cost V 3 bases and J 6 bases, with 6 bases left between them. The CDR3: CSVELVNEQFL. In DNA, the CDR3 is TGCAGCGTTGAGTTGGTCAATGAGCAGTTCCTC.

The CDR3 nucleotides are TGTGCCAGCATGGGGGGCGGGAGTTCCTACAATGAGCAGTTCTTC. This sequence encodes CASMGGGSSYNEQFF. This sequence joins TRBV2 and TRBJ2-1; D possibly corresponds to TRBD2 (7 bases). The germline CDR1 and CDR2 sequences are SNHLY and FYNNEI. Trimming took 7 bases from V and 1 from J, leaving 14 bases between them. This CDR3 comprises 15 residues.

This clonotype was picked up a small number of times. This chain connects TRBV4-3 to TRBJ1-2; TRBD1 might be the D (6 bases). This CDR3 has 17 residues. Trimming shortened V by 4 bases and J by 4 bases, and 22 bases separated the two germline ends. Germline V gene sequence: CDR1 LGHNA, CDR2 YSLEER. The CDR3, as DNA: TGCGCCAGCAGCCCCGACAGGCCGGGAAATCCCTTCTATGGCTACACCTTC. It specifies CASSPDRPGNPFYGYTF.

A note on this clonotype: A much larger clone lies a single base off, so this may be a read error. The chain joins TRBV27 to TRBJ1-5, with a tentative D call TRBD1 (5 bases). CDR1 and CDR2 (germline): MNHEY, SMNVEV (reference sequence). V was clipped by 0 bases and J by 9 bases, with 15 bases between them. This CDR3 region has 15 residues. The CDR3 reads CASSLSGQPTRPQHF. As DNA, the CDR3 is TGTGCCAGCAGTTTATCGGGGCAGCCTACTCGGCCCCAGCATTTT.

This sequence joins TRBV27 and TRBJ1-5, with TRBD1 matching 7 bases. The germline gives CDR1 MNHEY, CDR2 SMNVEV (reference sequence). The CDR3 runs to 15 residues. V gave up 4 bases and J gave up 8 bases; unmatched junction bases: 11. Here the CDR3 reads CASSYTGVRGEPQHF. The CDR3 DNA follows: TGTGCCAGCAGTTATACAGGGGTTCGGGGGGAGCCCCAGCATTTT.

This rearrangement joins TRBV7-2 to TRBJ2-3; TRBD1 agrees at 7 bases. This CDR3 region has 16 residues. Germline assignment: CDR1 SGHTA and CDR2 FQGNSA. V trimming: 0 bases; J trimming: 1 base; junction bases outside the gene matches: 4. CDR3 coding DNA: TGTGCCAGCAGCTTAGCAAGGCAGGGGGGCACAGATACGCAGTATTTT. This sequence encodes CASSLARQGGTDTQYF. Variable domain in full (rest from reference TRBV7-2 and TRBJ2-3): GAGVSQSPSNKVTEKGKDVELRCDPISGHTALYWYRQSLGQGLEFLIYFQGNSAPDKSGLPSDRFSAERTGGSVSTLTIQRTQQEDSAVYLCASSLARQGGTDTQYFGPGTRLTVL.

The chain joins TRBV20-1 to TRBJ2-1, with 13 positions matching TRBD2. CDR1 is DFQATT and CDR2 is SNEGSKA in the germline V gene (reference sequence). The CDR3 runs 14 residues. J lost 7 bases, V lost 7 bases, and 7 bases had no gene match. CDR3 DNA sequence: TGCAGTGTCCCGGGACTAGCGGGACTTAATGAGCAGTTCTTC. Its protein is CSVPGLAGLNEQFF.

This clonotype appeared a few times. The V call is TRBV15, the J call TRBJ2-5; 8 positions agree with TRBD1. CDR3 length: 14 amino acids. Germline CDR1 and CDR2: LNHNV and YYDKDF (reference sequence). Germline trimming cut 11 bases from V and 4 bases from J; bases unmatched to any gene: 12. This CDR3 is CASSTGGNGETQYF. The CDR3 DNA reads as TGTGCCTCCTCCACAGGGGGGAATGGAGAGACCCAGTACTTC. Variable domain in full (rest from reference TRBV15 and TRBJ2-5): DAMVIQNPRYQVTQFGKPVTLSCSQTLNHNVMYWYQQKSSQAPKLLFHYYDKDFNNEADTPDNFQSRRPNTSFCFLDIRSPGLGDTAMYLCASSTGGNGETQYFGPGTRLLVL.

This clonotype was seen a handful of times. The rearrangement uses TRBV25-1 and TRBJ2-7; 7 bases are shared with TRBD1. V gave up 2 bases and J gave up 2 bases; unmatched junction bases: 6. Germline lookup yields CDR1 MGHDK and CDR2 SYGVNS. There are 15 residues in the CDR3. The CDR3 reads CASSELGQSPYEQYF. The CDR3 nucleotides are TGTGCCAGCAGTGAACTGGGACAGAGCCCCTACGAGCAGTACTTC.

The V call is TRBV20-1, the J call TRBJ2-5; weak D call: TRBD2 (5 bases). The germline V and J ends were trimmed by 6 bases and 5 bases, with 16 bases remaining between them. The CDR3 has 13 residues. Germline V gene data show CDR1 as DFQATT and CDR2 as SNEGSKA (reference sequence). DNA for the CDR3: TGCAGTGCAAAGACGAGCGGTGGGGAGACCCAGTACTTC. Protein: CSAKTSGGETQYF.

This clonotype came up once. The V and J genes are TRBV3-1 and TRBJ2-7; D is uncertain. The CDR3 contains 16 residues. Per germline, CDR1 LGHDT and CDR2 YNNKEL (reference sequence). The V gene lost 1 base and the J gene lost 0 bases, with 13 bases spanning the gap. Written as DNA, the CDR3 is TGTGCCAGCAGCCAAGCGGCCCGGGCCAGCTCCTACGAGCAGTACTTC. It encodes CASSQAARASSYEQYF.

V gene TRBV20-1 combines with J gene TRBJ2-3, with no clear D. Germline-derived CDR1 and CDR2 are DFQATT and SNEGSKA (reference sequence). The V end lost 4 bases, the J end lost 0 bases, and 11 bases lay between the germline ends. The CDR3 has 14 amino acids. CDR3 in DNA: TGCAGTGCTATAAGGGATTCTAGCACAGATACGCAGTATTTT. Residues: CSAIRDSSTDTQYF.

The chain joins TRBV10-3 to TRBJ2-2; D gene ambiguous. Germline V gene data show CDR1 as ENHRY and CDR2 as SYGVKD. V was pared by 7 bases and J by 4 bases, with 13 bases between. This CDR3 has 14 amino acids. CDR3 bases: TGTGCCATCACCGTGGACCCTAGCACCGGGGAGCTGTTTTTT. Translating it yields CAITVDPSTGELFF.

There are a few counts of this clonotype. The V and J genes are TRBV7-9 and TRBJ2-7, with D tentatively TRBD2 (7 bases). Germline CDR1 SEHNR, CDR2 FQNEAQ (reference sequence). The V gene lost 5 bases and the J gene lost 3 bases, with 14 bases spanning the gap. There are 14 residues in the CDR3. This CDR3 is CASSPGDYHYEQYF. The DNA of the CDR3 is TGTGCCAGCAGCCCAGGGGACTATCACTACGAGCAGTACTTC.

The chain uses TRBV7-2 and TRBJ2-1; 13 bases agree with TRBD2. The trim removed 6 bases at V and 6 bases at J, leaving 8 bases unmatched. The CDR3 runs to 16 residues. CDR1 is SGHTA and CDR2 is FQGNSA in the germline V gene. Here the CDR3 DNA reads TGTGCCAGCAGTTTACTAGCGGGAGGGAACTCCAATGAGCAGTTCTTC. Its protein product is CASSLLAGGNSNEQFF.

This chain joins TRBV6-2 or TRBV6-3 and TRBJ2-7, with TRBD2 identical over 7 bases. Germline lookup yields CDR1 MNHEY and CDR2 SVGEGT. The length of the CDR3 is 15 residues. With V trimmed by 4 bases and J by 4 bases, 10 bases remained unmatched. Here the CDR3 reads CASSSPSGKGYEQYF. The CDR3 DNA reads TGTGCCAGCAGTTCCCCGAGCGGGAAGGGTTACGAGCAGTACTTC.

The chain couples TRBV24-1 to TRBJ2-7; 9 positions agree with TRBD1. The ends lost 7 bases at V and 2 bases at J; junction bases unmatched: 5. This CDR3 contains 14 residues. From germline, CDR1 is KGHDR and CDR2 SFDVKD. The CDR3 DNA is TGTGCCACCAGCCCGACAGGGGGGACCTACGAGCAGTACTTC. Translated: CATSPTGGTYEQYF.

The chain is built from TRBV27 and TRBJ2-4; 8 bases fit TRBD1. Germline V CDR1 and CDR2: MNHEY, SMNVEV (reference sequence). J lost 0 bases, V lost 0 bases, and 13 bases had no gene match. This CDR3 comprises 20 residues. The CDR3 spells CASSLSLAPGQALAKNIQYF. The CDR3, as DNA: TGTGCCAGCAGTTTATCTCTAGCCCCGGGACAGGCACTAGCCAAAAACATTCAGTACTTC.

The rearrangement uses TRBV29-1 and TRBJ2-5; D possibly uses TRBD1 or TRBD2 (5 bases each). The CDR3 contains 12 residues. V was clipped by 6 bases and J by 11 bases, with 19 bases between them. Germline-derived CDR1 and CDR2 are SQVTM and ANQGSEA. For the CDR3, the DNA is TGCAGCGTCCGAGAGAGGGGCTACGGGCAGTACTTC. As protein: CSVRERGYGQYF.

V and J are TRBV7-2 and TRBJ2-7; 9 bases are shared with TRBD2. Germline CDR1 and CDR2: SGHTA and FQGNSA. Trimming cost V 3 bases and J 0 bases; bases outside gene matches: 6. The CDR3 length is 16 residues. The CDR3 DNA sequence: TGTGCCAGCAGCTTTAGGATTAGCGGGAGCTCCTACGAGCAGTACTTC. Protein sequence: CASSFRISGSSYEQYF. The entire variable domain, with the rest obtained from reference TRBV7-2 and TRBJ2-7, is as follows: GAGVSQSPSNKVTEKGKDVELRCDPISGHTALYWYRQSLGQGLEFLIYFQGNSAPDKSGLPSDRFSAERTGGSVSTLTIQRTQQEDSAVYLCASSFRISGSSYEQYFGPGTRLTVT.

About this clonotype: Just one base apart from a much larger clone, this may be a read error. The chain recombines TRBV12-3 or TRBV12-4 with TRBJ2-7; perhaps TRBD2 as D (6 bases). The CDR3 runs to 14 residues. The CDR3 nucleotides are TGTGCCAGCAGTTTGTCTGGAGGGCCGTACGAGCGGTACTTC. Translating it yields CASSLSGGPYERYF.

A word on this clonotype: A read error may produce the germline difference seen at one junction end. The chain links TRBV5-1 to TRBJ2-7; D not resolved. TRBJ2-5 explains the end of the DNA better; the J call may be wrong. This CDR3 comprises 12 residues. Per germline, CDR1 SGHRS and CDR2 YFSETQ. The CDR3 region is CASSVQQGTQYF. CDR3 in DNA: TGCGCCAGCAGCGTACAACAAGGGACCCAGTACTTC.

The chain is built from TRBV6-2 or TRBV6-3 and TRBJ2-4; 7 bases map to TRBD2. The end of the DNA fits TRBJ2-7 better, so the J call may be wrong. This CDR3 is built from 16 residues. CDR1 is MNHEY and CDR2 is SVGEGT in the germline V gene. CDR3 sequence reads: CASIPEGAGVRYEQYF. CDR3 coding DNA: TGTGCCAGCATCCCTGAGGGTGCGGGAGTGCGCTACGAGCAGTACTTC.

The gene calls are TRBV5-1 and TRBJ2-1; D gene ambiguous. V was cut by 3 bases and J by 9 bases, with 10 bases left in between. CDR1 is SGHRS, CDR2 YFSETQ, per germline. This CDR3 is 12 amino acids long. CDR3 sequence: CASSSSGIEQFF. CDR3 nucleotide sequence: TGCGCCAGCAGCTCATCAGGTATTGAGCAGTTCTTC.

This clonotype was picked up a small number of times. The junction departs from the called germline gene at one end, perhaps through a read error. The chain recombines TRBV28 with TRBJ2-5; D is possibly TRBD1 (6 bases). This CDR3 region has 15 residues. Looked up from germline, CDR1 is MDHEN and CDR2 is SYDVKM. Here the CDR3 DNA reads TGCGCCAGCAGCTTGCTGGCAGGGGCCCAAGAGACCCAGTACTTC. It specifies CASSLLAGAQETQYF.

The chain has TRBV20-1 and TRBJ1-5; D is possibly TRBD1 (6 bases). Germline loops: CDR1 DFQATT, CDR2 SNEGSKA (reference sequence). Trimming removed 3 bases from V and 9 bases from J, with 21 bases in between. The CDR3 sequence is 15 residues long. The CDR3 loop reads CSARGTPDPGGPQHF. The CDR3 bases are TGCAGTGCTAGGGGGACACCGGACCCTGGGGGGCCCCAGCATTTT.

This clonotype appeared a few times. The V and J genes are TRBV20-1 and TRBJ1-2; D remains unclear. Germline CDR1 reads DFQATT; CDR2 reads SNEGSKA (reference sequence). The CDR3 spans 11 residues. V lost 6 bases and J lost 8, with 13 bases in between. The CDR3 DNA reads TGCAGTGCCAGCATTGGTCACGGCTACACCTTC. Its protein product is CSASIGHGYTF.

The chain combines TRBV12-3 or TRBV12-4 with TRBJ2-7; 9 positions match TRBD2. The ends lost 3 bases at V and 2 bases at J; junction bases unmatched: 14. This CDR3 has 18 amino acids. The CDR3 sequence is CASSFRSQPGLAPYEQYF. The CDR3 nucleotides read TGTGCCAGCAGTTTCCGCTCGCAACCAGGACTAGCGCCCTACGAGCAGTACTTC.

This chain links TRBV29-1 with TRBJ2-1; 7 bases are a match to TRBD2. Germline V CDR1 and CDR2: SQVTM, ANQGSEA. V gave up 6 bases and J gave up 10 bases; unmatched junction bases: 18. The CDR3 sequence is 15 residues long. CDR3 region: CSVNYRFGGDGEQFF. DNA of the CDR3: TGCAGCGTGAACTATCGTTTTGGGGGGGATGGGGAGCAGTTCTTC.

This clonotype was observed at least ten times. The rearrangement joins TRBV20-1 to TRBJ2-1, with 8 nucleotides matching TRBD2. This CDR3 comprises 14 residues. V trimming: 5 bases; J trimming: 8 bases; junction bases outside the gene matches: 11. From germline, CDR1 is DFQATT and CDR2 SNEGSKA (reference sequence). CDR3 sequence reads: CSAPRASGFYEQFF. The CDR3 DNA follows: TGCAGTGCTCCGAGGGCTAGCGGGTTCTATGAGCAGTTCTTC.

The chain recombines TRBV20-1 with TRBJ2-7; D gene unclear. This CDR3 comprises 15 residues. The V end lost 4 bases, the J end lost 3 bases, and 19 bases lay between the germline ends. Looked up from germline, CDR1 is DFQATT and CDR2 is SNEGSKA (reference sequence). The CDR3 bases are TGCAGTGCTACATCCTTGAGAAATCGCCGCTACGAGCAGTACTTC. It encodes CSATSLRNRRYEQYF.

This clonotype was counted only a few times. The chain combines TRBV18 with TRBJ2-7; D call uncertain. V was shortened by 4 bases and J by 2 bases, with 12 bases between the two germline ends. The CDR3 runs 14 residues. Germline CDR1 is KGHSH and CDR2 is LQKENI. The CDR3 DNA is TGTGCCAGCTCACGTGTACCGCCGCCCTACGAGCAGTACTTC. It translates to CASSRVPPPYEQYF.